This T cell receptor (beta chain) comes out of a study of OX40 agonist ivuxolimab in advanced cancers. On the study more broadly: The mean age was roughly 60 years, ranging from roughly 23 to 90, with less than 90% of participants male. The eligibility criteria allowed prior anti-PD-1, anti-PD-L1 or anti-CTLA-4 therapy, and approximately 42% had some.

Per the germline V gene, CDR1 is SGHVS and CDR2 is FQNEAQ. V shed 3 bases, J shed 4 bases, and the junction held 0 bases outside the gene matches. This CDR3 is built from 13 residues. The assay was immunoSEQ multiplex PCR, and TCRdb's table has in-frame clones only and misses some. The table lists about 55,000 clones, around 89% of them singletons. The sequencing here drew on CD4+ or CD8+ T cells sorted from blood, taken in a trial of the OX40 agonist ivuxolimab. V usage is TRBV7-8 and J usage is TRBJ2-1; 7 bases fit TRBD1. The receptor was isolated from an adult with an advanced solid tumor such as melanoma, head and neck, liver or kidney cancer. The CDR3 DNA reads TGTGCCAGCAGCTTGGGACAGTACAATGAGCAGTTCTTC. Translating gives CASSLGQYNEQFF.